The 30 T cell receptor beta chains given below trace back to one sample, sequenced in a study of blood T cell repertoires in COVID-19. TCRdb's copy holds only in-frame clones and misses some; the assay was immunoSEQ multiplex PCR. Seen here are 200,000 or so clones, roughly four fifths observed once, and the top ten hold about 6.5%. The sample comprised peripheral blood. Receptor source: a woman between 40 and 55 years old with acute or convalescent COVID-19.

The chain combines TRBV7-2 with TRBJ1-1, with D maybe TRBD1 (5 bases). CDR1 and CDR2 (germline): SGHTA, FQGNSA. V was trimmed by 3 bases and J by 4 bases, leaving 15 bases between them. The CDR3 sequence is 15 residues long. The CDR3 nucleotides read TGTGCCAGCAGCTTGGTGTCTTTGGGGGGCACTGAAGCTTTCTTT. Residues: CASSLVSLGGTEAFF.

V is TRBV7-6 and J is TRBJ2-1, with D unclear. There are 13 residues in the CDR3. Between the trimmed V and J ends, which lost 1 base and 9 bases, there was a span of 10 bases. Germline CDR1 SGHVS, CDR2 FNYEAQ. The CDR3 DNA sequence: TGTGCCAGCAGCTTAGAGCCCCAGGTTGAGCAGTTCTTC. Protein sequence: CASSLEPQVEQFF.

V and J are TRBV2 and TRBJ1-5; 8 bases align to TRBD1. Germline assignment: CDR1 SNHLY and CDR2 FYNNEI. Germline trimming cut 3 bases from V and 7 bases from J; bases unmatched to any gene: 11. CDR3 length: 16 residues. This CDR3 is CASSDPGQGGPQPQHF. The DNA for the CDR3 is TGTGCCAGCAGTGACCCCGGACAGGGAGGACCGCAGCCCCAGCATTTT.

V and J are TRBV28 and TRBJ1-2; possible D gene TRBD1, 5 bases. Germline V gene data show CDR1 as MDHEN and CDR2 as SYDVKM. Trimming removed 2 bases at V and 3 bases at J, with 16 bases between. The length of the CDR3 is 16 residues. The CDR3, as DNA: TGTGCCAGCAGTTTACCTCAAGGGGCCAGAGACTATGGCTACACCTTC. It codes for CASSLPQGARDYGYTF.

This chain links TRBV11-1 with TRBJ2-7; 8 nucleotides align to TRBD2. Germline CDR1 is SGHAT and CDR2 is FQDESV (reference sequence). The CDR3 extends over 16 amino acids. J lost 3 bases, V lost 4 bases, and 11 bases had no gene match. CDR3 protein: CASSSWSGSAFYEQYF. The CDR3 DNA is TGTGCCAGCAGCTCGTGGAGCGGGAGCGCTTTCTACGAGCAGTACTTC.

The CDR3 sequence is CASSSTRDRDIRTDTQYF. The CDR3 coding sequence is TGCGCCAGCAGCTCCACCCGGGACAGGGATATTCGCACAGATACGCAGTATTTT. V is TRBV5-1 and J is TRBJ2-3, with TRBD1 identical over 9 bases. V shed 3 bases, J shed 1 base, and the junction held 12 bases outside the gene matches. This CDR3 contains 18 residues. CDR1 is SGHRS and CDR2 is YFSETQ in the germline V gene.

The gene calls are TRBV29-1 and TRBJ2-1; TRBD2 is a possible D gene (6 bases). CDR1 and CDR2 (germline): SQVTM, ANQGSEA. Trimming cost V 7 bases and J 3 bases, with 13 bases left between them. The CDR3 spans 13 residues. In nucleotides, the CDR3 is TGCAGCGGGGGGGACCGGGGCTACAATGAGCAGTTCTTC. It translates to CSGGDRGYNEQFF.

This clone appeared a few times. This chain links TRBV9 with TRBJ1-2; D is unclear. This CDR3 comprises 15 residues. V lost 4 bases and J lost 5, with 18 bases in between. Germline V gene sequence: CDR1 SGDLS, CDR2 YYNGEE. The CDR3 DNA sequence: TGTGCCAGCAGCCCCAATTCCGGGAGTCCATATGGCTACACCTTC. Translated, it gives CASSPNSGSPYGYTF. The full variable domain, in which reference TRBV9 and TRBJ1-2 provide the parts outside the CDR3, is DSGVTQTPKHLITATGQRVTLRCSPRSGDLSVYWYQQSLDQGLQFLIQYYNGEERAKGNILERFSAQQFPDLHSELNLSSLELGDSALYFCASSPNSGSPYGYTFGSGTRLTVV.

The chain carries TRBV28 and TRBJ2-3; D is unresolved. Trimming shortened V by 3 bases and J by 4 bases, and 5 bases separated the two germline ends. The CDR3 runs 12 residues. Germline CDR1 reads MDHEN; CDR2 reads SYDVKM. CDR3 region: CASSFSADTQYF. CDR3 coding DNA: TGTGCCAGCAGTTTTTCGGCAGATACGCAGTATTTT.

The genes are TRBV9 and TRBJ2-1; weak D call: TRBD1 (5 bases). Germline-derived CDR1 and CDR2 are SGDLS and YYNGEE. Trimming took 5 bases from V and 7 from J, leaving 13 bases between them. The CDR3 totals 13 residues. This chain's CDR3 is CASRVRDGNEQFF. The CDR3 coding sequence is TGTGCCAGCAGGGTCAGGGATGGGAATGAGCAGTTCTTC.

The chain links TRBV5-1 to TRBJ2-7; 7 bases are shared with TRBD1. This CDR3 contains 14 residues. With V trimmed by 4 bases and J by 3 bases, 7 bases remained unmatched. The germline gives CDR1 SGHRS, CDR2 YFSETQ. CDR3 protein: CASSAYGTDYEQYF. The CDR3, as DNA: TGCGCCAGCAGCGCCTACGGGACAGACTACGAGCAGTACTTC.

The chain has TRBV4-2 and TRBJ1-2; a possible D gene is TRBD1 (5 bases). Trimming shortened V by 0 bases and J by 5 bases, and 13 bases separated the two germline ends. This CDR3 region has 15 residues. The V gene's germline CDR1 is LGHNA and CDR2 YNFKEQ. The CDR3 here is CASSQEGGTGYGYTF. The CDR3 DNA is TGTGCCAGCAGCCAAGAAGGAGGGACTGGGTATGGCTACACCTTC.

The chain couples TRBV27 to TRBJ2-2; 7 positions agree with TRBD2. Losses at the gene ends were 7 bases for V and 0 bases for J; bases not matched to a gene: 8. Germline V CDR1 and CDR2: MNHEY, SMNVEV (reference sequence). The CDR3 covers 16 residues. The CDR3 loop reads CASTSVGLPNTGELFF. The CDR3 coding sequence is TGTGCCAGCACCTCCGTGGGACTACCGAACACCGGGGAGCTGTTTTTT.

The rearrangement links TRBV19 to TRBJ1-5, with D unclear. V was shortened by 3 bases and J by 3 bases, with 9 bases between the two germline ends. The CDR3 spans 14 residues. CDR1 is LNHDA, CDR2 SQIVND, per germline (reference sequence). The DNA for the CDR3 is TGTGCCAGTAGTATTTCCTCTTACAATCAGCCCCAGCATTTT. The encoded protein is CASSISSYNQPQHF.

This chain's CDR3 is CASSLAGTNYGYTF. CDR3 sequence (DNA): TGTGCCAGCAGTTTGGCAGGGACTAACTATGGCTACACCTTC. The chain employs TRBV6-5 and TRBJ1-2; the D gene is possibly TRBD1 (5 bases). The CDR3 runs 14 residues. In germline, CDR1 is MNHEY, CDR2 SVGAGI. Trimming took off 4 bases at V and 0 bases at J, with 9 bases between the two ends.

The rearrangement uses TRBV19 and TRBJ1-3, with D uncertain. V was pared by 3 bases and J by 0 bases, with 9 bases between. The CDR3 has 15 amino acids. Germline V gene data show CDR1 as LNHDA and CDR2 as SQIVND (reference sequence). The CDR3 region has the DNA TGTGCCAGTAGTATGGACCGGGACTCTGGAAACACCATATATTTT. It specifies CASSMDRDSGNTIYF.

The rearrangement links TRBV7-2 to TRBJ1-1; perhaps TRBD1 as D (6 bases). The CDR3 runs 13 residues. CDR1 is SGHTA and CDR2 is FQGNSA in the germline V gene. V shed 5 bases and J shed 0 bases, with 7 bases lying between them. The CDR3, as DNA: TGTGCCAGCAGCGGACAGCTGAACACTGAAGCTTTCTTT. Translated, it gives CASSGQLNTEAFF.

V gene TRBV24-1 combines with J gene TRBJ2-7; possibly TRBD1 for D (7 bases). Germline assignment: CDR1 KGHDR and CDR2 SFDVKD. Trimming took off 7 bases at V and 3 bases at J, with 15 bases between the two ends. The CDR3 extends over 14 amino acids. CDR3 in DNA: TGTGCCACCAGCAATTCCCAGGGGGGCTACGAGCAGTACTTC. Translated: CATSNSQGGYEQYF.

The rearrangement joins TRBV3-1 (or the pseudogene TRBV3-2) to TRBJ2-2; D not certain. Deletions cut 6 bases from V and 4 bases from J, with 9 bases between. Germline-derived CDR1 and CDR2 are LGHDT and YNNKEL (reference sequence). The CDR3 extends over 13 amino acids. CDR3 region: CASRFLSTGELFF. CDR3 nucleotides: TGTGCCAGCAGATTCTTATCCACCGGGGAGCTGTTTTTT.

The chain combines TRBV6-5 with TRBJ2-7; TRBD1 agrees at 10 bases. Germline-derived CDR1 and CDR2 are MNHEY and SVGAGI. Unmatched junction bases numbered 9, after V lost 5 bases and J lost 5 bases. CDR3 length: 15 amino acids. The CDR3 region has the DNA TGTGCCAGCAGTCCTACCGGGACAGGGGCGGACGAGCAGTACTTC. It specifies CASSPTGTGADEQYF.

CDR3 loop: CAWSSPDRAGNTIYF. As DNA, the CDR3 is TGTGCCTGGAGTTCCCCCGACAGGGCTGGAAACACCATATATTTT. This rearrangement joins TRBV30 to TRBJ1-3; 7 nucleotides agree with TRBD1. This CDR3 is 15 amino acids long. CDR1 and CDR2 from the germline V gene are GTSNPN and SVGIG (reference sequence). With 2 bases clipped from V and 2 bases from J, the junction kept 6 bases outside the gene matches.

A few counts support this clone. This rearrangement joins TRBV4-1 to TRBJ2-3; 13 bases line up with TRBD2. The CDR3 sequence is 17 residues long. V lost 3 bases to trimming and J lost 2 bases; unmatched junction nucleotides: 5. Germline V gene data show CDR1 as MGHRA and CDR2 as YSYEKL. This CDR3 reads CASSQRTSGGNTDTQYF. The CDR3 DNA follows: TGCGCCAGCAGCCAGAGGACTAGCGGGGGTAACACAGATACGCAGTATTTT.

J is TRBJ1-3 and V is TRBV28; 11 nucleotides agree with TRBD1. J gave up 7 bases and V 6 bases, and 8 bases lay outside the gene matches. The germline gives CDR1 MDHEN, CDR2 SYDVKM. The CDR3 has 15 amino acids. CDR3 region: CASREDRGHLNTIYF. The CDR3 DNA follows: TGTGCCAGCAGGGAGGACAGGGGGCATCTCAACACCATATATTTT.

The V call is TRBV28, the J call TRBJ1-1; D gene uncertain. The CDR3 loop spans 11 amino acids. The V gene lost 5 bases and the J gene lost 11 bases, with 12 bases spanning the gap. Germline loops: CDR1 MDHEN, CDR2 SYDVKM. CDR3 sequence: CASSPREIAFF. In nucleotides, the CDR3 is TGTGCCAGCAGTCCTCGGGAGATCGCTTTCTTT.

The gene calls are TRBV7-2 and TRBJ2-1, with 7 nucleotides matching TRBD2. The CDR3 is made up of 16 amino acids. CDR1 SGHTA and CDR2 FQGNSA come from the germline V gene. Germline trimming cut 1 base from V and 6 bases from J; bases unmatched to any gene: 9. CDR3 DNA: TGTGCCAGCAGCTTAGAGCGCTCGGGCGGGGGCAATGAGCAGTTCTTC. Protein: CASSLERSGGGNEQFF.

The V call is TRBV25-1, the J call TRBJ2-4; 7 nucleotides match TRBD1. The V gene end was trimmed by 5 bases and the J gene end by 6 bases; junction bases not matched to a gene: 13. There are 16 residues in the CDR3. From germline, CDR1 is MGHDK and CDR2 SYGVNS. The CDR3 bases are TGTGCCAGCAGTAGCCTCCGGGACAGCAATTTAAACATTCAGTACTTC. Translated: CASSSLRDSNLNIQYF. Combining the CDR3 with reference TRBV25-1 and TRBJ2-4 gives the whole variable domain EADIYQTPRYLVIGTGKKITLECSQTMGHDKMYWYQQDPGMELHLIHYSYGVNSTEKGDLSSESTVSRIRTEHFPLTLESARPSHTSQYLCASSSLRDSNLNIQYFGAGTRLSVL.

The chain combines TRBV1 with TRBJ2-5; TRBD2 was called by the table and not checked on the DNA. TRBV1 is termed a pseudogene. CDR3 length: 16 amino acids. The CDR3 protein is CTSSQAWRGGIGTQYF. In DNA, the CDR3 is TGCACCAGCAGCCAAGCTTGGCGGGGGGGCATTGGGACCCAGTACTTC.

The chain uses TRBV10-3 and TRBJ1-2; no reliable D call. Germline loops: CDR1 ENHRY, CDR2 SYGVKD. Between the trimmed V and J ends, which lost 4 bases and 8 bases, there was a span of 17 bases. The CDR3 runs 14 residues. CDR3 residues: CAISASGRTGGYTF. Here the CDR3 DNA reads TGTGCCATCAGTGCCTCCGGGAGAACTGGAGGCTACACCTTC.

V is TRBV6-6 and J is TRBJ2-5, with TRBD2 as a possible D gene (6 bases). CDR1 and CDR2 from the germline V gene are MNHNY and SVGAGI (reference sequence). V was clipped by 1 base and J by 3 bases, with 9 bases between them. The CDR3 is 14 residues long. CDR3 nucleotide sequence: TGTGCCAGCAGTTACTACTCGGGAGAAGAGACCCAGTACTTC. Translating gives CASSYYSGEETQYF.

The chain combines TRBV7-2 with TRBJ1-5; D not certain. The germline CDR1 and CDR2 sequences are SGHTA and FQGNSA. The CDR3 runs 14 residues. The V end lost 6 bases, the J end lost 0 bases, and 9 bases lay between the germline ends. The CDR3 DNA is TGTGCCAGCAGTCCGACATTTAGCAATCAGCCCCAGCATTTT. Protein sequence: CASSPTFSNQPQHF.